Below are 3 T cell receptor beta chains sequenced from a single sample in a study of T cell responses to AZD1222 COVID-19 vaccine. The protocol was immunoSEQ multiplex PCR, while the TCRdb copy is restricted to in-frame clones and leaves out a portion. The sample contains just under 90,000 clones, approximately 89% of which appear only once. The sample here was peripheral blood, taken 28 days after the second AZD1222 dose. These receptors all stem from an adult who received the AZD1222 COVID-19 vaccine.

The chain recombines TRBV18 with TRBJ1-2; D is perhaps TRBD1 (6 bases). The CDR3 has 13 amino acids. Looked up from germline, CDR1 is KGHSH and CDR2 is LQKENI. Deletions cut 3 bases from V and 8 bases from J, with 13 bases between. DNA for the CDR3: TGTGCCAGCTCACCTCTTCCAGGGGAGGGCTACACCTTC. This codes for CASSPLPGEGYTF.

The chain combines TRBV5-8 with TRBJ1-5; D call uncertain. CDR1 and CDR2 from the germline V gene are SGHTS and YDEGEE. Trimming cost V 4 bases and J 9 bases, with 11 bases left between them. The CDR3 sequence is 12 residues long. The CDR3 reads CASSLDSPPQHF. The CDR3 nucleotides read TGTGCCAGCAGCCTAGATTCCCCGCCCCAGCATTTT.

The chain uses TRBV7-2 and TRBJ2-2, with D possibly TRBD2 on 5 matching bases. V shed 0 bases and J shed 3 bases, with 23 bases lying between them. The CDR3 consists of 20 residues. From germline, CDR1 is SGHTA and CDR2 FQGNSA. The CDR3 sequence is CASSLAPTSGSAFHTGELFF. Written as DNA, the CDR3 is TGTGCCAGCAGCTTAGCACCTACTAGTGGCTCCGCGTTTCACACCGGGGAGCTGTTTTTT. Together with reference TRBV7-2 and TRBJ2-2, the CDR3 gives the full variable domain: GAGVSQSPSNKVTEKGKDVELRCDPISGHTALYWYRQSLGQGLEFLIYFQGNSAPDKSGLPSDRFSAERTGGSVSTLTIQRTQQEDSAVYLCASSLAPTSGSAFHTGELFFGEGSRLTVL.